These 4 T cell receptor beta chains were sequenced from one sample in a study of shared clonotypes between healthy human individuals. Sequenced by immunoSEQ multiplex PCR; TCRdb stores in-frame clones only, minus some. The sample carries about 1.4 million clones, approximately 97% recorded once. The sample taken for sequencing was naive CD4+ T cells sorted from blood. As for subset: CD45RA+ positively selected. The source of these receptors is a man aged 25 to 45 in good health.

CDR3: CASSQVSGTPPGELFF. As DNA, the CDR3 is TGCGCCAGCAGCCAAGTAAGCGGGACTCCCCCCGGGGAGCTGTTTTTT. The chain is built from TRBV4-1 and TRBJ2-2; 7 nucleotides align to TRBD2. The CDR3 loop spans 16 amino acids. The germline V gene encodes CDR1 MGHRA and CDR2 YSYEKL. Losses at the gene ends were 1 base for V and 6 bases for J; bases not matched to a gene: 8.

This clone was observed a handful of times. The rearrangement uses TRBV18 and TRBJ1-1; TRBD1 might be the D (5 bases). The V and J ends lost 0 bases and 4 bases respectively, with 12 bases between them. Germline V gene lookup returns CDR1 KGHSH and CDR2 LQKENI. This CDR3 has 15 amino acids. Written as DNA, the CDR3 is TGTGCCAGCTCACCACCGGGCAGGGTTGCCACTGAAGCTTTCTTT. It codes for CASSPPGRVATEAFF.

CDR3 nucleotide sequence: TGTGCCAGCAGCCAAGTGGCGGGAGGGAGGTTGAATGAGCAGTTCTTC. It yields the protein CASSQVAGGRLNEQFF. The chain employs TRBV4-2 and TRBJ2-1, with TRBD2 identical over 9 bases. Germline loops: CDR1 LGHNA, CDR2 YNFKEQ. Trimming cost V 1 base and J 7 bases; bases outside gene matches: 8. This CDR3 has 16 amino acids.

This clone was counted a single time. The rearrangement joins TRBV5-1 to TRBJ1-3; the match to TRBD1 covers 8 bases. This CDR3 has 16 residues. V shed 6 bases, J shed 0 bases, and the junction held 8 bases outside the gene matches. CDR1 SGHRS and CDR2 YFSETQ come from the germline V gene. CDR3 amino acids: CASTRGDRNSGNTIYF. The CDR3 bases are TGCGCCAGCACCCGGGGGGACAGGAACTCTGGAAACACCATATATTTT.